Below are 31 T cell receptor beta chains sequenced from a single sample in a study of shared clonotypes between healthy human individuals. The naive CD8 subset, CD45RO-negative cells positively selected for CCR7, excluded terminally differentiated effector memory CD45RA+ cells. Sequencing used immunoSEQ multiplex PCR; TCRdb keeps in-frame clones, though not all of them. The sample lists about 580,000 clones, 95% to 98% occurring once. The sequenced material came from naive CD8+ T cells sorted from blood. All receptors come from a man aged 25-45 years in good health.

This rearrangement joins TRBV6-4 to TRBJ2-3; D is unclear. The CDR3 consists of 12 residues. Trimming took off 0 bases at V and 4 bases at J, with 2 bases between the two ends. Germline CDR1 and CDR2: MRHNA and SNTAGT. In DNA form, the CDR3 reads TGTGCCAGCAGTGACTCGGCAGATACGCAGTATTTT. The encoded protein is CASSDSADTQYF.

This sequence joins TRBV2 and TRBJ2-3, with D maybe TRBD2 (6 bases). This CDR3 has 15 residues. The germline V and J ends were trimmed by 5 bases and 1 base, with 13 bases remaining between them. Germline V lookup: CDR1 SNHLY, CDR2 FYNNEI. This chain's CDR3 is CASSLWASGTDTQYF. In DNA, the CDR3 is TGTGCCAGCAGTTTGTGGGCTAGCGGCACAGATACGCAGTATTTT.

The V and J genes are TRBV7-2 and TRBJ1-5; D is unclear. This CDR3 has 13 amino acids. Trimming stripped 5 bases from V and 4 bases from J, with 9 bases between. Per germline, CDR1 SGHTA and CDR2 FQGNSA. The DNA of the CDR3 is TGTGCCAGCAGCCTGTGGGGAAATCAGCCCCAGCATTTT. Translation gives CASSLWGNQPQHF.

The V call is TRBV6-9, the J call TRBJ2-2; D not resolved. The CDR3 contains 14 residues. Trimming stripped 3 bases from V and 1 base from J, with 6 bases between. CDR1 and CDR2 (germline): MNHGY, SVAAGI. CDR3 sequence (DNA): TGTGCCAGCAGTTACACCGAGAACACCGGGGAGCTGTTTTTT. This codes for CASSYTENTGELFF.

The genes are TRBV7-6 and TRBJ2-7; TRBD2 agrees at 9 bases. Germline lookup yields CDR1 SGHVS and CDR2 FNYEAQ. V lost 1 base, J lost 4 bases, and 8 bases stayed unmatched. The CDR3 contains 16 residues. CDR3 loop: CASSLVVAGAEYEQYF. In DNA, the CDR3 is TGTGCCAGCAGCTTAGTGGTAGCGGGAGCTGAGTACGAGCAGTACTTC.

This chain joins TRBV27 and TRBJ2-1, with 7 nucleotides matching TRBD1. V shed 5 bases, J shed 7 bases, and the junction held 2 bases outside the gene matches. The CDR3 runs to 12 residues. CDR1 and CDR2 (germline): MNHEY, SMNVEV (reference sequence). DNA for the CDR3: TGTGCCAGCAGTAAACAGGGGAATGAGCAGTTCTTC. Its protein product is CASSKQGNEQFF.

The chain couples TRBV6-1 to TRBJ2-7; D uncertain. V was pared by 0 bases and J by 6 bases, with 15 bases between. The CDR3 has 15 residues. Germline V gives CDR1 MNHNS, CDR2 SASEGT. In nucleotides, the CDR3 is TGTGCCAGCAGTGAAGCTCCACAGCCCTCATCCGAGCAGTACTTC. Translating it yields CASSEAPQPSSEQYF.

Regarding this clone: The germline gene is not matched at one end of the junction; a read error may be the cause. J is TRBJ2-1 and V is TRBV7-2; TRBD2 agrees at 10 bases. CDR1 and CDR2 (germline): SGHTA, FQGNSA. The CDR3 loop spans 14 amino acids. In nucleotides, the CDR3 is TGTGCCAGCAGCCTAGCGGGAGTCTCCAATGAGCAGTTCTTC. It specifies CASSLAGVSNEQFF.

The genes are TRBV11-2 and TRBJ2-7; D not resolved. This CDR3 region has 13 residues. Germline loops: CDR1 SGHAT, CDR2 FQNNGV. The ends were cut back, 5 bases at V and 0 bases at J, with 8 bases in the middle. The CDR3 reads CASSLPTSYEQYF. The CDR3 region has the DNA TGTGCCAGCAGCCTACCTACCTCCTACGAGCAGTACTTC.

CDR3 sequence (DNA): TGTGCCAGTAGTTGGGCGGGGGGCCTGCACTCCTACAATGAGCAGTTCTTC. Encoded protein: CASSWAGGLHSYNEQFF. The V call is TRBV19, the J call TRBJ2-1; 8 nucleotides agree with TRBD2. This CDR3 is 17 amino acids long. CDR1 LNHDA and CDR2 SQIVND come from the germline V gene (reference sequence). With V trimmed by 5 bases and J by 0 bases, 9 bases remained unmatched.

The gene calls are TRBV14 and TRBJ2-3; perhaps TRBD2 as D (5 bases). Between the trimmed V and J ends, which lost 2 bases and 3 bases, there was a span of 9 bases. This CDR3 comprises 14 residues. CDR1 is SGHDN and CDR2 is FVKESK in the germline V gene. DNA for the CDR3: TGTGCCAGCAGCCAATGGCGGGCGACAGATACGCAGTATTTT. Amino acids: CASSQWRATDTQYF.

The J gene is TRBJ2-5, the V gene TRBV7-6; no clear D gene. With 0 bases removed from V and 1 base from J, the gap between germline ends came to 9 bases. This CDR3 has 15 amino acids. Per the germline V gene, CDR1 is SGHVS and CDR2 is FNYEAQ. Written as DNA, the CDR3 is TGTGCCAGCAGCTTAGCAGGTGGCGGCCAAGAGACCCAGTACTTC. It yields the protein CASSLAGGGQETQYF.

The chain employs TRBV29-1 and TRBJ2-7; 9 positions agree with TRBD2. This CDR3 region has 14 residues. Germline CDR1 is SQVTM and CDR2 is ANQGSEA. Trimming at V came to 4 bases and at J to 0 bases, leaving 4 bases not matched to a gene. CDR3 protein: CSVVASGNSYEQYF. Written as DNA, the CDR3 is TGCAGCGTTGTGGCTAGCGGGAACTCCTACGAGCAGTACTTC.

The V and J genes are TRBV18 and TRBJ2-1; TRBD1 aligns across 10 bases. The CDR3 is 17 residues long. Looked up from germline, CDR1 is KGHSH and CDR2 is LQKENI. The V gene end was trimmed by 1 base and the J gene end by 7 bases; junction bases not matched to a gene: 10. CDR3: CASSPLFGTGAINEQFF. Written as DNA, the CDR3 is TGTGCCAGCTCACCACTTTTTGGGACAGGGGCCATTAATGAGCAGTTCTTC.

The chain joins TRBV14 to TRBJ2-2; D call uncertain. This CDR3 comprises 15 residues. Between the trimmed V and J ends, which lost 4 bases and 2 bases, there was a span of 11 bases. Germline CDR1 is SGHDN and CDR2 is FVKESK. CDR3 sequence reads: CASSLHTVNTGELFF. CDR3 coding DNA: TGTGCCAGCAGCCTACACACAGTTAACACCGGGGAGCTGTTTTTT. Using reference TRBV14 and TRBJ2-2 for the parts outside the CDR3, the full variable domain is EAGVTQFPSHSVIEKGQTVTLRCDPISGHDNLYWYRRVMGKEIKFLLHFVKESKQDESGMPNNRFLAERTGGTYSTLKVQPAELEDSGVYFCASSLHTVNTGELFFGEGSRLTVL.

This chain connects TRBV6-1 to TRBJ2-1; D ambiguous. Germline CDR1 is MNHNS and CDR2 is SASEGT. The CDR3 runs 15 residues. Trimming took 1 base from V and 2 from J, leaving 9 bases between them. CDR3 amino acids: CASSEDHGPYNEQFF. The CDR3 coding sequence is TGTGCCAGCAGTGAAGATCACGGCCCCTACAATGAGCAGTTCTTC.

This clone was detected once. The chain couples TRBV11-2 to TRBJ2-7; maybe TRBD2 (6 bases). Looked up from germline, CDR1 is SGHAT and CDR2 is FQNNGV. V was trimmed by 5 bases and J by 4 bases, leaving 18 bases between them. This CDR3 region has 15 residues. CDR3 sequence (DNA): TGTGCCAGCAGCCTCGGGACTTTGTTTTTGTACGAGCAGTACTTC. Its protein product is CASSLGTLFLYEQYF.

This clone occurred once. The genes are TRBV9 and TRBJ2-1, with D perhaps matching TRBD1 (5 bases). V was trimmed by 0 bases and J by 10 bases, leaving 11 bases between them. Germline CDR1 SGDLS, CDR2 YYNGEE. The CDR3 consists of 13 residues. The CDR3 spells CASSVGQGREQFF. Written as DNA, the CDR3 is TGTGCCAGCAGCGTAGGTCAGGGCCGGGAGCAGTTCTTC.

The chain recombines TRBV5-4 with TRBJ2-7; 12 bases are shared with TRBD1. This CDR3 region has 16 residues. V shed 2 bases, J shed 6 bases, and the junction held 9 bases outside the gene matches. Germline V gene lookup returns CDR1 SGHNT and CDR2 YYREEE (reference sequence). The CDR3 region is CASSFGDRGPFSEQYF. The CDR3 nucleotides read TGTGCCAGCAGCTTTGGGGACAGGGGGCCGTTCAGCGAGCAGTACTTC.

This chain joins TRBV7-9 and TRBJ2-1; the D is unclear. This CDR3 is built from 12 residues. Germline CDR1 and CDR2: SEHNR and FQNEAQ (reference sequence). Trimming removed 2 bases at V and 8 bases at J, with 7 bases between. CDR3 sequence (DNA): TGTGCCAGCAGCTTATCGGTTCATGAGCAGTTCTTC. Translated, it gives CASSLSVHEQFF.

This chain connects TRBV7-9 to TRBJ2-1; 7 positions match TRBD1. The length of the CDR3 is 13 residues. The ends lost 4 bases at V and 8 bases at J; junction bases unmatched: 5. Looked up from germline, CDR1 is SEHNR and CDR2 is FQNEAQ (reference sequence). Here the CDR3 reads CASSSDRDDEQFF. In nucleotides, the CDR3 is TGTGCCAGCAGCTCTGACAGGGACGATGAGCAGTTCTTC.

The chain is built from TRBV4-3 and TRBJ2-2; D unresolved. This CDR3 is built from 16 residues. From germline, CDR1 is LGHNA and CDR2 YSLEER. The V and J ends lost 4 bases and 2 bases respectively, with 14 bases between them. The DNA of the CDR3 is TGCGCCAGCAGCCCTTTATTCCCGGATAACACCGGGGAGCTGTTTTTT. Its protein product is CASSPLFPDNTGELFF.

V usage is TRBV6-5 and J usage is TRBJ2-1; maybe TRBD1 (5 bases). Germline CDR1 is MNHEY and CDR2 is SVGAGI. The V and J ends lost 6 bases and 1 base respectively, with 7 bases between them. The CDR3 length is 13 residues. CDR3 DNA sequence: TGTGCCAGCAGAGGGGTTTCCTACAATGAGCAGTTCTTC. Its protein product is CASRGVSYNEQFF.

The chain recombines TRBV7-8 with TRBJ2-3, with 14 bases identical to TRBD2. J was trimmed by 3 bases and V by 5 bases; bases with no gene match: 19. CDR3 length: 21 residues. Germline assignment: CDR1 SGHVS and CDR2 FQNEAQ. CDR3 protein: CASSLYIAGTSGSPGTDTQYF. In DNA form, the CDR3 reads TGTGCCAGCAGCCTCTATATAGCCGGGACTAGCGGGAGTCCTGGTACAGATACGCAGTATTTT.

With respect to this clone: Its ends do not fully match the called genes, so a read error is possible. The chain recombines TRBV7-7 with TRBJ2-7, with 7 bases identical to TRBD2. Germline V gene lookup returns CDR1 SSHAT and CDR2 FNYEAQ (reference sequence). The length of the CDR3 is 13 residues. DNA of the CDR3: TGTGCTAGCAGCTCCGGCGGGAGCTACGAGCAGTACTTC. This sequence encodes CASSSGGSYEQYF.

The V and J genes are TRBV5-1 and TRBJ2-5, with D tentatively TRBD1 or TRBD2 (5 bases each). V lost 0 bases and J lost 2, with 8 bases in between. This CDR3 is built from 14 residues. Germline CDR1 and CDR2: SGHRS and YFSETQ. The chain's CDR3 is CASSLGGPQETQYF. The DNA for the CDR3 is TGCGCCAGCAGCTTGGGGGGACCACAAGAGACCCAGTACTTC.

This rearrangement joins TRBV4-1 to TRBJ2-7, with 10 bases aligning to TRBD1. Germline V gene data show CDR1 as MGHRA and CDR2 as YSYEKL. The length of the CDR3 is 15 residues. Unmatched junction bases numbered 6, after V lost 4 bases and J lost 3 bases. The CDR3 region has the DNA TGCGCCAGCAGCCTTCGACAGGGGGCAAACTACGAGCAGTACTTC. Protein: CASSLRQGANYEQYF.

This chain joins TRBV10-1 and TRBJ2-3; no reliable D call. V was shortened by 0 bases and J by 6 bases, with 4 bases between the two germline ends. The V gene's germline CDR1 is WNHNN and CDR2 SYGVQD (reference sequence). This CDR3 is 12 amino acids long. The CDR3 DNA reads TGCGCCAGCAGTGAGTCGAAGGATACGCAGTATTTT. Residues: CASSESKDTQYF.

The chain links TRBV6-1 to TRBJ2-7; perhaps TRBD2 as D (5 bases). Germline V gene lookup returns CDR1 MNHNS and CDR2 SASEGT. V was clipped by 0 bases and J by 6 bases, with 15 bases between them. The CDR3 contains 15 residues. The CDR3 here is CASSEARTRSIEQYF. The CDR3 nucleotides read TGTGCCAGCAGTGAAGCACGCACTAGATCTATCGAGCAGTACTTC.

The V and J genes are TRBV19 and TRBJ2-7, with 8 bases aligning to TRBD1. This CDR3 is built from 15 residues. CDR1 LNHDA and CDR2 SQIVND come from the germline V gene (reference sequence). Trimming took 3 bases from V and 2 from J; bases not matched to a gene: 6. The DNA for the CDR3 is TGTGCCAGTAGTATCAAGGAGACAGGGGCCTACGAGCAGTACTTC. Its translation is CASSIKETGAYEQYF.

The chain combines TRBV29-1 with TRBJ2-1, with D perhaps TRBD2 (7 bases). The V gene lost 4 bases and the J gene lost 9 bases, with 25 bases spanning the gap. Per the germline V gene, CDR1 is SQVTM and CDR2 is ANQGSEA. There are 16 residues in the CDR3. The CDR3: CSVAARDTSGGTEQFF. CDR3 bases: TGCAGCGTTGCCGCCCGGGACACGTCCGGGGGGACTGAGCAGTTCTTC.